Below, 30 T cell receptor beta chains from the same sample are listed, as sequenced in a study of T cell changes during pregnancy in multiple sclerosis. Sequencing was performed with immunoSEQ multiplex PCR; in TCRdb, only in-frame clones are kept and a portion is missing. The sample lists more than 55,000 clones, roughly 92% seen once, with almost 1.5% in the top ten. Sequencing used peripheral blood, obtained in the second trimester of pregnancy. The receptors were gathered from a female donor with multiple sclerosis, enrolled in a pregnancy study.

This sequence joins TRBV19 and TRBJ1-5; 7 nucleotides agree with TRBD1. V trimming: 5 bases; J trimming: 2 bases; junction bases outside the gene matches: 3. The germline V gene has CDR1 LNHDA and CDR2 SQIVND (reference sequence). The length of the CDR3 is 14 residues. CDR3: CASSSTGGNQPQHF. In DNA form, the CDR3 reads TGTGCCAGTAGTTCAACAGGGGGCAATCAGCCCCAGCATTTT.

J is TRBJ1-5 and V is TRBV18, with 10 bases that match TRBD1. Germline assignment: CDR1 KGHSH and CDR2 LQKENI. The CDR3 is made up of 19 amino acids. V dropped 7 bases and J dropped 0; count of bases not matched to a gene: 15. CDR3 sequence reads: CASFTRGQGMIGSNQPQHF. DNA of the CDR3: TGTGCCAGCTTTACCAGGGGACAGGGGATGATAGGTAGCAATCAGCCCCAGCATTTT.

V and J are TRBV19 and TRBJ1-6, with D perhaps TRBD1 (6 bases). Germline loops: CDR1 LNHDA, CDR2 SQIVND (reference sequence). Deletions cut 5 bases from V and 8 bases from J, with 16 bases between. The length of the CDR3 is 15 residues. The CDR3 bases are TGTGCCAGTAGTTTTCCGGCCAAGGGGGATTCACCCCTCCACTTT. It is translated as CASSFPAKGDSPLHF.

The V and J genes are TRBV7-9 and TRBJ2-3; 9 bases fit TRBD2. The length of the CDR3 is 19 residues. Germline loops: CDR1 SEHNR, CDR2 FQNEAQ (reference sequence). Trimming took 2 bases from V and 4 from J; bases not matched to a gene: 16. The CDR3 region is CASSLSWASGTNLPDTQYF. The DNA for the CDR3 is TGTGCCAGCAGCTTATCATGGGCTAGCGGGACTAATTTACCAGATACGCAGTATTTT.

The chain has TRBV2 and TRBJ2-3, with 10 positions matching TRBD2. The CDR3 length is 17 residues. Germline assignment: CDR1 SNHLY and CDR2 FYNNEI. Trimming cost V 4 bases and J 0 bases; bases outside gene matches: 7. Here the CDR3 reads CASSVSSGGLSTDTQYF. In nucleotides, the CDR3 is TGTGCCAGCAGTGTGTCTAGCGGGGGACTGAGCACAGATACGCAGTATTTT.

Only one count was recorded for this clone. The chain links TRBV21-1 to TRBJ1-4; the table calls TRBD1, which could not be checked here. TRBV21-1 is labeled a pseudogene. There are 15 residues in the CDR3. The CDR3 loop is CASSNGTGDNEKLFF. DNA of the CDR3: TGTGCCAGCAGCAATGGGACAGGGGATAATGAAAAACTGTTTTTT.

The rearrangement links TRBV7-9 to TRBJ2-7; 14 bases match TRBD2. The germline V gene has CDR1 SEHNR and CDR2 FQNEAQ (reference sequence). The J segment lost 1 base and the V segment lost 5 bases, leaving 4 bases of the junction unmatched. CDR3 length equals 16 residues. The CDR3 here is CASSLGLAGGSYEQYF. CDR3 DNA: TGTGCCAGCAGCCTCGGACTAGCGGGGGGATCCTACGAGCAGTACTTC.

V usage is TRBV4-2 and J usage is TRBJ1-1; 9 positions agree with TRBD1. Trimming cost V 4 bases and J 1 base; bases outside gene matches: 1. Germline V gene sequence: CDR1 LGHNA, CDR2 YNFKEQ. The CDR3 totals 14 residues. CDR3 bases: TGTGCCAGCAGCCGGGGACAGGGGAACACTGAAGCTTTCTTT. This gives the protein CASSRGQGNTEAFF.

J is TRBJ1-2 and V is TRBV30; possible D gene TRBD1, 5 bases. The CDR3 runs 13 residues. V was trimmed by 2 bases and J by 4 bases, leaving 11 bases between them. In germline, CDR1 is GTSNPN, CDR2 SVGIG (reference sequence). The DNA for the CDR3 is TGTGCCTGGAGTTACCCAGGGATCTATGGCTACACCTTC. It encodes CAWSYPGIYGYTF.

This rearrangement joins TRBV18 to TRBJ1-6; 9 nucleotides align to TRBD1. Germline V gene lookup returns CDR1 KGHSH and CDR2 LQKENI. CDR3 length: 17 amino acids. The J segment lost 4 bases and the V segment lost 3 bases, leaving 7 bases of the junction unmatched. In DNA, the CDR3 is TGTGCCAGCTCACCGAGGGACAGGGCCCCTTATAATTCACCCCTCCACTTT. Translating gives CASSPRDRAPYNSPLHF.

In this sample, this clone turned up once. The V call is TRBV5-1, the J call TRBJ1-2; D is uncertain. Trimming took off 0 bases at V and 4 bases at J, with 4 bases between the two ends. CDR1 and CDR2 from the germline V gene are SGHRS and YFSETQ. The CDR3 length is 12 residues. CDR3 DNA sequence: TGCGCCAGCAGCTTGGGAGTCTATGGCTACACCTTC. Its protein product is CASSLGVYGYTF.

CDR3 coding DNA: TGTGCCTGGAGTGCTGGAGACAGTCATTCACCCCTCCACTTT. It translates to CAWSAGDSHSPLHF. The chain employs TRBV30 and TRBJ1-6; D may be TRBD1 (5 bases). V shed 1 base and J shed 8 bases, with 12 bases lying between them. Germline CDR1 is GTSNPN and CDR2 is SVGIG (reference sequence). This CDR3 region has 14 residues.

The CDR3 loop is CASSWTGVSGEQYF. DNA for the CDR3: TGTGCCAGCAGCTGGACAGGGGTGAGTGGTGAGCAGTACTTC. The chain combines TRBV7-9 with TRBJ2-7, with TRBD1 identical over 9 bases. V dropped 4 bases and J dropped 7; count of bases not matched to a gene: 8. CDR3 length: 14 amino acids. Germline V gene sequence: CDR1 SEHNR, CDR2 FQNEAQ (reference sequence).

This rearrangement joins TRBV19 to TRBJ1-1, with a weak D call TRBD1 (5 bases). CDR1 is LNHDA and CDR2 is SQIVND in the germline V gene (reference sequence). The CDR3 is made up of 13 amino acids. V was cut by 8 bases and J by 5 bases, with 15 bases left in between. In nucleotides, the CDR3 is TGTGCCAGTTCCGGGGTTCGGGGGACTGAAGCTTTCTTT. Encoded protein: CASSGVRGTEAFF.

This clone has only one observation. CDR3 protein: CASSSETRRQETQYF. The CDR3, as DNA: TGTGCCAGCAGCTCCGAAACTAGGAGACAAGAGACCCAGTACTTC. This sequence joins TRBV7-7 and TRBJ2-5, with D possibly TRBD2 on 5 matching bases. CDR1 is SSHAT, CDR2 FNYEAQ, per germline (reference sequence). V was clipped by 4 bases and J by 2 bases, with 14 bases between them. CDR3 size: 15 residues.

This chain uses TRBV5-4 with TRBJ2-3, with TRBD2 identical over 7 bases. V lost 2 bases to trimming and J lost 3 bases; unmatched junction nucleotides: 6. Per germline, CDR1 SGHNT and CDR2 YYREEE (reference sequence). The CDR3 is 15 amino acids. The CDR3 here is CASSFPGGRTDTQYF. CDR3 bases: TGTGCCAGCAGCTTCCCGGGAGGTAGAACAGATACGCAGTATTTT.

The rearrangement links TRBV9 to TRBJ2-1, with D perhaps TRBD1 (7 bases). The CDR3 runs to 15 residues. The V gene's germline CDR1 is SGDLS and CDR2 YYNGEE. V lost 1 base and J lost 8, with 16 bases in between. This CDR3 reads CASSVRQGWEDEQFF. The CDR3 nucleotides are TGTGCCAGCAGCGTACGACAGGGTTGGGAGGATGAGCAGTTCTTC.

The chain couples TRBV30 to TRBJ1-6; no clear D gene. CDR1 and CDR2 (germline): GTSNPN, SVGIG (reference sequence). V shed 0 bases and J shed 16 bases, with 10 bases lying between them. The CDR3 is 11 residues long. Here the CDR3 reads CAWSVSVGLHF. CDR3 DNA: TGTGCCTGGAGTGTGTCCGTCGGGCTCCACTTT.

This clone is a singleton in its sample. CDR3 protein: CAVAGTGVGWAAQPQHF. In nucleotides, the CDR3 is TGTGCCGTCGCGGGGACAGGGGTTGGGTGGGCTGCTCAGCCCCAGCATTTT. The V gene is TRBV19, the J gene TRBJ1-5; 10 nucleotides agree with TRBD1. With V trimmed by 11 bases and J by 6 bases, 19 bases remained unmatched. CDR1 and CDR2 (germline): LNHDA, SQIVND (reference sequence). The CDR3 totals 17 residues.

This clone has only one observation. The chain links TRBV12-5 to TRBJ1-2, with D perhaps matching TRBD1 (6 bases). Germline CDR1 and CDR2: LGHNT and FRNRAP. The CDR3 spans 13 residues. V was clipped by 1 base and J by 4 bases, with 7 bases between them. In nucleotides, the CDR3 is TGTGCTAGTGGTTTGGGACAGGCCTATGGCTACACCTTC. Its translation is CASGLGQAYGYTF. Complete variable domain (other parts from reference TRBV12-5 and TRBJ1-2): DARVTQTPRHKVTEMGQEVTMRCQPILGHNTVFWYRQTMMQGLELLAYFRNRAPLDDSGMPKDRFSAEMPDATLATLKIQPSEPRDSAVYFCASGLGQAYGYTFGSGTRLTVV.

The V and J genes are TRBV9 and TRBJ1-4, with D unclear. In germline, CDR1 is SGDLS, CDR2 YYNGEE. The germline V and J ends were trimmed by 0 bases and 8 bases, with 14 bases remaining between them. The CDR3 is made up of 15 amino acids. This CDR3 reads CASSVVEGLGEKLFF. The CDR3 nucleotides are TGTGCCAGCAGCGTAGTAGAGGGATTGGGCGAAAAACTGTTTTTT.

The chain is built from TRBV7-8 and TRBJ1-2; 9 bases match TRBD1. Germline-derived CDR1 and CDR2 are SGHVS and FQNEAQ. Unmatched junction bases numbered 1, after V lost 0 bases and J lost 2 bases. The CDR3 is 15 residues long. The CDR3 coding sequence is TGTGCCAGCAGCTTAGCGGGACAGGGCAACTATGGCTACACCTTC. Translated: CASSLAGQGNYGYTF.

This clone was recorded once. The CDR3: CASSWTGGEQFF. The CDR3 DNA reads as TGTGCCAGCAGCTGGACGGGAGGAGAGCAGTTCTTC. V is TRBV11-2 and J is TRBJ2-1; TRBD2 matches at 7 bases. The germline gives CDR1 SGHAT, CDR2 FQNNGV. After removal of 4 bases from V and 10 bases from J, the junction contained 4 bases not matched to a gene. There are 12 residues in the CDR3.

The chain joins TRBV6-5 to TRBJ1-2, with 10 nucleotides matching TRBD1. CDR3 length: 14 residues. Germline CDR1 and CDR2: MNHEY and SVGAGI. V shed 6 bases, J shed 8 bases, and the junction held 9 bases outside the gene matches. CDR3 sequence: CASRLLGQGYGYTF. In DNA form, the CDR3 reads TGTGCCAGCAGGCTACTGGGACAGGGGTACGGCTACACCTTC.

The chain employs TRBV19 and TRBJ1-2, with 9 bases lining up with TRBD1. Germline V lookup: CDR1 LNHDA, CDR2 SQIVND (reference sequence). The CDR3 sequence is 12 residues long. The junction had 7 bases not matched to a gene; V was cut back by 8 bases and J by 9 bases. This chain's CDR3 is CASGTGGNSYTF. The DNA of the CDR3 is TGTGCCAGTGGCACAGGGGGCAATAGCTACACCTTC. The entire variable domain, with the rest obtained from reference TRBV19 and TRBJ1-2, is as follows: DGGITQSPKYLFRKEGQNVTLSCEQNLNHDAMYWYRQDPGQGLRLIYYSQIVNDFQKGDIAEGYSVSREKKESFPLTVTSAQKNPTAFYLCASGTGGNSYTFGSGTRLTVV.

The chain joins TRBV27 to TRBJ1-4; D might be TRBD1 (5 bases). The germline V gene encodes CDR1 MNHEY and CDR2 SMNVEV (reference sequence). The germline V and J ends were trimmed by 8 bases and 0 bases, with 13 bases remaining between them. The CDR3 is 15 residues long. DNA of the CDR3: TGTGCCAGCCGGGACTCTTTCGCAACTAATGAAAAACTGTTTTTT. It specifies CASRDSFATNEKLFF.

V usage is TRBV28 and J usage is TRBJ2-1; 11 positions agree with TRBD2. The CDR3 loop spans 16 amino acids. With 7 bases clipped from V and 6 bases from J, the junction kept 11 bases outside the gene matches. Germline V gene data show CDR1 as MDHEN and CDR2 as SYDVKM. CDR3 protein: CASTSGTSGIRNEQFF. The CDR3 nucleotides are TGTGCCAGCACCTCCGGGACTAGCGGAATTCGCAATGAGCAGTTCTTC.

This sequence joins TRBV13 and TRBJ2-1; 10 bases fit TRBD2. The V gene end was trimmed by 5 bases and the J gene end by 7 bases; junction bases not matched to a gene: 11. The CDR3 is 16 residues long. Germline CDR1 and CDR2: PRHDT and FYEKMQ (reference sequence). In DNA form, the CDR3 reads TGTGCCAGCAGCCCGGAGAGCGGGGGGGCGGGAAATGAGCAGTTCTTC. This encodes CASSPESGGAGNEQFF.

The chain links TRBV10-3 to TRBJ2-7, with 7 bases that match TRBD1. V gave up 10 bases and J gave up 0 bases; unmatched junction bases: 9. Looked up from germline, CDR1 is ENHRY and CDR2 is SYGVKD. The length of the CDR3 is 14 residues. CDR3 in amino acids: CATRSTGTSYEQYF. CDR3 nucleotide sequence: TGTGCCACACGATCGACAGGGACCTCCTACGAGCAGTACTTC.

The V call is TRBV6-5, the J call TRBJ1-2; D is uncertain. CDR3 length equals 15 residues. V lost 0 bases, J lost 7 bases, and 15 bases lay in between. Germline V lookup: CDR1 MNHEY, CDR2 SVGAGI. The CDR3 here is CASSYSYEARGGYTF. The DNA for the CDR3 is TGTGCCAGCAGTTACTCTTATGAAGCCCGGGGTGGCTACACCTTC.